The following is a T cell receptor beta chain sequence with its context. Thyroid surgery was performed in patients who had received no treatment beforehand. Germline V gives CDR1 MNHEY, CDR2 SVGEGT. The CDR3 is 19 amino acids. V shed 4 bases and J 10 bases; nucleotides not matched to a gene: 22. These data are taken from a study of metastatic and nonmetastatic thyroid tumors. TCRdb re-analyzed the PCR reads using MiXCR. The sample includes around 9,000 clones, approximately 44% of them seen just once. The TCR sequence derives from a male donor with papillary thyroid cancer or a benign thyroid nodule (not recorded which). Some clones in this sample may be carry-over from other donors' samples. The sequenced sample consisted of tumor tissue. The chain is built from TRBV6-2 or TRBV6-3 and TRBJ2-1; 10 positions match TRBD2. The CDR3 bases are TGTGCCAGCAGTTCTCCAACCCAATTGACTAGCGGGTGGGAAGTGGAGCAGTTCTTC. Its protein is CASSSPTQLTSGWEVEQFF.